This TCR beta chain was captured by sequencing in a study of cytomegalovirus exposure and HLA in healthy donors. V was cut by 0 bases and J by 2 bases, with 11 bases left in between. Per the germline V gene, CDR1 is GTSNPN and CDR2 is SVGIG (reference sequence). The CDR3 extends over 15 amino acids. It was with 60 Vbeta and 13 Jbeta primers that the PCR ran. Measured with immunoSEQ multiplex PCR; TCRdb has only the in-frame clones, and not every one. The data hold more than 100,000 clones, with roughly 80% observed a single time. The sample consisted of PBMCs. The rearrangement joins TRBV30 to TRBJ1-5; a possible D gene is TRBD1 (5 bases). The clonotype was recovered from a woman between 45 and 65 years old in good health and CMV-seropositive. The CDR3 nucleotides read TGTGCCTGGAGTGTACGGGGGACGGGCAATCAGCCCCAGCATTTT. Its translation: CAWSVRGTGNQPQHF.